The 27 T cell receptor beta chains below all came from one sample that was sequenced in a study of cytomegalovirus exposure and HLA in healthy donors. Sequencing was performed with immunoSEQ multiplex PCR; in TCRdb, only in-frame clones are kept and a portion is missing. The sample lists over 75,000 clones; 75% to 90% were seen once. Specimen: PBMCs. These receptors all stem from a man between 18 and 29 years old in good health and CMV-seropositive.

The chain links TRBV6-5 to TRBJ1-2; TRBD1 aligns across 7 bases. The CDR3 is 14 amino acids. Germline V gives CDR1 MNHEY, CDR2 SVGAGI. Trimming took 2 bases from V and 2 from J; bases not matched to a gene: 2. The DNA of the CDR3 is TGTGCCAGCAGTTACCAGACAGGGAACTATGGCTACACCTTC. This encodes CASSYQTGNYGYTF.

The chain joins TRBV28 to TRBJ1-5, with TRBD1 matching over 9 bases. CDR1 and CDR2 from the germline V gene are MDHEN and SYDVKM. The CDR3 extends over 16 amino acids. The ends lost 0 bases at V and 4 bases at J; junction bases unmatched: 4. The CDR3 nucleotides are TGTGCCAGCAGTTTATGGGGACAGGGCCCTAATCAGCCCCAGCATTTT. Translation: CASSLWGQGPNQPQHF.

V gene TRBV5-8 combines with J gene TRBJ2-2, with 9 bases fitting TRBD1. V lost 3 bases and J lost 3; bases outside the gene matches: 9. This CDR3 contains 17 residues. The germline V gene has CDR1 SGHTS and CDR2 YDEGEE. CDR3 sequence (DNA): TGTGCCAGCAGCTATAAGGGGGACAGGGCGGACACCGGGGAGCTGTTTTTT. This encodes CASSYKGDRADTGELFF.

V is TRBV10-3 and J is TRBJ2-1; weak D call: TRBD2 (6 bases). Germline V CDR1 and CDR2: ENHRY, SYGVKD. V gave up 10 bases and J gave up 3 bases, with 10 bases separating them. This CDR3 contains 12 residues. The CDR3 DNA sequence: TGTGCCACGACCGGGAGCTACAATGAGCAGTTCTTC. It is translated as CATTGSYNEQFF.

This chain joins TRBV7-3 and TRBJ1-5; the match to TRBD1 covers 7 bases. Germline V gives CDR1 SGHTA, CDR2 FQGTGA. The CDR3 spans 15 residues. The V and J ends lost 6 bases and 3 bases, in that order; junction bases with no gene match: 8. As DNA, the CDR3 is TGTGCCAGCAGATACCGAGGGGGCCCCAATCAGCCCCAGCATTTT. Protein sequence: CASRYRGGPNQPQHF. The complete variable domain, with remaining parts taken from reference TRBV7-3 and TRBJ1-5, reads GAGVSQTPSNKVTEKGKYVELRCDPISGHTALYWYRQSLGQGPEFLIYFQGTGAADDSGLPNDRFFAVRPEGSVSTLKIQRTERGDSAVYLCASRYRGGPNQPQHFGDGTRLSIL.

The CDR3 DNA sequence: TGTGCCAGCAGTTCCCGGGACATTTATGGCTACACCTTC. This codes for CASSSRDIYGYTF. The chain couples TRBV6-5 to TRBJ1-2; possible D gene TRBD1, 6 bases. V was pared by 4 bases and J by 5 bases, with 11 bases between. The germline CDR1 and CDR2 sequences are MNHEY and SVGAGI. The CDR3 has 13 amino acids.

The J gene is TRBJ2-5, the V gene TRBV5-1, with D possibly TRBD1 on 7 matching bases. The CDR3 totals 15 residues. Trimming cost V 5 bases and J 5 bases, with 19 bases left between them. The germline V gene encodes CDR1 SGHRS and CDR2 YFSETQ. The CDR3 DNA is TGCGCCAGCAGTCGGGAGACAGGGCCTTTGGAGACCCAGTACTTC. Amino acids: CASSRETGPLETQYF.

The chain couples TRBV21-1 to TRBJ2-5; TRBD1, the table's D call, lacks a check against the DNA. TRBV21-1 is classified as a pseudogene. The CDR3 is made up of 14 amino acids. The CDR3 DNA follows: TGTGCCAGCAGCCTAAACAGGGGGCAAGAGACCCAGTACTTC. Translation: CASSLNRGQETQYF.

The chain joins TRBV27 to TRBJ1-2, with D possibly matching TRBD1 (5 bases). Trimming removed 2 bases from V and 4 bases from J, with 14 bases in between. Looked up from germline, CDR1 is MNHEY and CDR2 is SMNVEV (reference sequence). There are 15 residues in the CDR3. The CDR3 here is CASSLSSQGLYGYTF. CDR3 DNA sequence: TGTGCCAGCAGTTTAAGTTCCCAGGGCCTCTATGGCTACACCTTC.

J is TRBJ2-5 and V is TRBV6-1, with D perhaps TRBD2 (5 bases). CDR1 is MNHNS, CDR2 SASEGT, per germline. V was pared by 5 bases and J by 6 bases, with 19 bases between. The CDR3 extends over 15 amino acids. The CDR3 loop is CASSNLLPGKKTQYF. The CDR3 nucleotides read TGTGCCAGCAGTAATCTCCTCCCCGGGAAAAAGACCCAGTACTTC.

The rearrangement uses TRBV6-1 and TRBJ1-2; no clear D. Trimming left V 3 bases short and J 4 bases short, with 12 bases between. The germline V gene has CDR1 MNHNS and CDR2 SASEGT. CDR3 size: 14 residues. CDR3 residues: CASSEETGFYGYTF. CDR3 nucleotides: TGTGCCAGCAGTGAGGAGACGGGATTCTATGGCTACACCTTC.

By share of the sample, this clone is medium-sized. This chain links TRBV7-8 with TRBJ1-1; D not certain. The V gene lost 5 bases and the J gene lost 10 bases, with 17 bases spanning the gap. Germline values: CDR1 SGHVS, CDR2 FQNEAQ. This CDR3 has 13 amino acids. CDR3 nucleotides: TGTGCCAGCAGCGAAGGATCGAGTGGGCGAGCTTTCTTT. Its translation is CASSEGSSGRAFF.

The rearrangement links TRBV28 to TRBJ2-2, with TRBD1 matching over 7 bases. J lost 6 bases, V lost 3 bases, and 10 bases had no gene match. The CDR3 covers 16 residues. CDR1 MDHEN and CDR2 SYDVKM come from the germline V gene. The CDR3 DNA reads TGTGCCAGCAGTTTGTTAGGAACAGGGGTCCCCGGGGAGCTGTTTTTT. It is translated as CASSLLGTGVPGELFF. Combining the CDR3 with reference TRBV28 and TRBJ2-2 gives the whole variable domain DVKVTQSSRYLVKRTGEKVFLECVQDMDHENMFWYRQDPGLGLRLIYFSYDVKMKEKGDIPEGYSVSREKKERFSLILESASTNQTSMYLCASSLLGTGVPGELFFGEGSRLTVL.

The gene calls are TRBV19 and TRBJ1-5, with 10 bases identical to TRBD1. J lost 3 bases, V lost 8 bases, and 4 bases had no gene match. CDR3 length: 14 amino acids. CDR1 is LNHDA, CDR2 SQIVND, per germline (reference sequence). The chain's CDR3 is CASRQGANNQPQHF. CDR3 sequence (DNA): TGTGCCAGTCGACAGGGGGCCAACAATCAGCCCCAGCATTTT.

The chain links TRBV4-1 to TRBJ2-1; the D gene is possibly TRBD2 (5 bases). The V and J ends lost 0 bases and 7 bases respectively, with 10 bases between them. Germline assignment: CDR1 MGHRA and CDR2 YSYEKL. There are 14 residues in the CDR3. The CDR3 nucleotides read TGCGCCAGCAGCCAAGAAACTAGGGTAAATGAGCAGTTCTTC. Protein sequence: CASSQETRVNEQFF.

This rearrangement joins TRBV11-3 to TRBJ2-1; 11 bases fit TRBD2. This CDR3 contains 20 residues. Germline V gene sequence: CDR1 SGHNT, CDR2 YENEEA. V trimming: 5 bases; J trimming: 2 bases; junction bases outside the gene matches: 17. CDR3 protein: CASSGLSGTSGSTTYNEQFF. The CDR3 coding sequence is TGTGCCAGCAGCGGCCTCTCCGGGACTAGCGGATCAACTACCTACAATGAGCAGTTCTTC.

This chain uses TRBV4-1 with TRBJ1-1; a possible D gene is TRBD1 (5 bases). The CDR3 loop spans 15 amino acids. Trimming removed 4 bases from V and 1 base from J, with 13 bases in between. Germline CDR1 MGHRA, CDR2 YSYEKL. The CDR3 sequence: CASSLRGIRNTEAFF. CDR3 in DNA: TGCGCCAGCAGCCTTAGGGGTATCAGGAACACTGAAGCTTTCTTT.

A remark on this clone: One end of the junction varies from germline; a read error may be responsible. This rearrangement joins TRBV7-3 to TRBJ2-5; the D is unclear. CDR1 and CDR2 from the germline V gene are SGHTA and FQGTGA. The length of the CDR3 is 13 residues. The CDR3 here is CASSLRFGETQYF. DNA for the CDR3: TGTGCCAGCAGTTTAAGGTTCGGGGAGACCCAGTACTTC.

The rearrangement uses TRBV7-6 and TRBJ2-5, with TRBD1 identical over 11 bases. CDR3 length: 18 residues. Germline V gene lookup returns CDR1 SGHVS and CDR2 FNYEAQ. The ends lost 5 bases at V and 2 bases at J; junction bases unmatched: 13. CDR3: CASSAPGQGVLGQETQYF. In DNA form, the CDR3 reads TGTGCCAGCAGCGCGCCGGGACAGGGGGTGTTGGGGCAAGAGACCCAGTACTTC.

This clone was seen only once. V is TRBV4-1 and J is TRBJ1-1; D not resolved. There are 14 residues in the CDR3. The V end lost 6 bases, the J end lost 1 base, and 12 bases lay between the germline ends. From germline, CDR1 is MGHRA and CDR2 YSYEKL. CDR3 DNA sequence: TGCGCCAGCAGACCCATTTTGGCGAACACTGAAGCTTTCTTT. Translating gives CASRPILANTEAFF.

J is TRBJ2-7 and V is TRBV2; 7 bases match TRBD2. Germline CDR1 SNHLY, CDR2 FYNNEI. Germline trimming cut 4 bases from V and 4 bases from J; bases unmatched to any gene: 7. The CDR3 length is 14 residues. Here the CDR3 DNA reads TGTGCCAGCAGTGGGGAGGGGCGGGCTTACGAGCAGTACGTC. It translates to CASSGEGRAYEQYV.

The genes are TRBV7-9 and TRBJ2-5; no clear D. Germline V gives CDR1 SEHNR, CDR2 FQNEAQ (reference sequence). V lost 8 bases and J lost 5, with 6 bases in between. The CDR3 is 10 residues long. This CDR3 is CASARETQYF. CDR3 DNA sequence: TGTGCCAGCGCTAGGGAGACCCAGTACTTC. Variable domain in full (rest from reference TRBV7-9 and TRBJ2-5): DTGVSQNPRHKITKRGQNVTFRCDPISEHNRLYWYRQTLGQGPEFLTYFQNEAQLEKSRLLSDRFSAERPKGSFSTLEIQRTEQGDSAMYLCASARETQYFGPGTRLLVL.

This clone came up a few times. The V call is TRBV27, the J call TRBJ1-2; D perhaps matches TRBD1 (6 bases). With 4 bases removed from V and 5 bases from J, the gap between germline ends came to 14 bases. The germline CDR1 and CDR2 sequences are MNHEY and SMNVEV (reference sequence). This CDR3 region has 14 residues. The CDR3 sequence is CASSSLRGPYGYTF. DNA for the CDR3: TGTGCCAGCAGTTCCCTGCGGGGGCCTTATGGCTACACCTTC.

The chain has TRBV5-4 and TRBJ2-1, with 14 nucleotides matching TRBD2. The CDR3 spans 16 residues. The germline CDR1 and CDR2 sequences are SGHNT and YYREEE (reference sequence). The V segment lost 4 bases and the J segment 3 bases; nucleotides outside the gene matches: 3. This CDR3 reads CASSPGTSGSYNEQFF. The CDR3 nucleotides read TGTGCCAGCAGCCCTGGGACTAGCGGGAGCTACAATGAGCAGTTCTTC.

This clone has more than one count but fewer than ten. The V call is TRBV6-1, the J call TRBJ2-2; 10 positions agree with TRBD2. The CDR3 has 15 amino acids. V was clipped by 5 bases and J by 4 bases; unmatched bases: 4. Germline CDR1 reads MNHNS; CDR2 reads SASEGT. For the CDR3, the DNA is TGTGCCAGCAGTTCTAGCGGGAGCCGCACCGGGGAGCTGTTTTTT. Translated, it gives CASSSSGSRTGELFF.

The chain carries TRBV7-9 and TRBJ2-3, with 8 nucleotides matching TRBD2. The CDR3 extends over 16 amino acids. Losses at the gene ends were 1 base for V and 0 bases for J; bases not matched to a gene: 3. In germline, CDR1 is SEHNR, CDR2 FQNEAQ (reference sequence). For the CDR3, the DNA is TGTGCCAGCAGCTTAGACACTAGCGGTAGCACAGATACGCAGTATTTT. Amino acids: CASSLDTSGSTDTQYF. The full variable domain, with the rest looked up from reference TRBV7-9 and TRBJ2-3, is DTGVSQNPRHKITKRGQNVTFRCDPISEHNRLYWYRQTLGQGPEFLTYFQNEAQLEKSRLLSDRFSAERPKGSFSTLEIQRTEQGDSAMYLCASSLDTSGSTDTQYFGPGTRLTVL.

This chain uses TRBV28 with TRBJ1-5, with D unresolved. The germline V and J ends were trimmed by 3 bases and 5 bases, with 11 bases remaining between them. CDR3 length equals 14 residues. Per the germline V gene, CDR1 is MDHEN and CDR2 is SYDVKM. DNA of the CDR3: TGTGCCAGCAGTTTTGGGCAGTTCGATCAGCCCCAGCATTTT. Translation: CASSFGQFDQPQHF. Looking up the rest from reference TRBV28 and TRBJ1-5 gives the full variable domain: DVKVTQSSRYLVKRTGEKVFLECVQDMDHENMFWYRQDPGLGLRLIYFSYDVKMKEKGDIPEGYSVSREKKERFSLILESASTNQTSMYLCASSFGQFDQPQHFGDGTRLSIL.